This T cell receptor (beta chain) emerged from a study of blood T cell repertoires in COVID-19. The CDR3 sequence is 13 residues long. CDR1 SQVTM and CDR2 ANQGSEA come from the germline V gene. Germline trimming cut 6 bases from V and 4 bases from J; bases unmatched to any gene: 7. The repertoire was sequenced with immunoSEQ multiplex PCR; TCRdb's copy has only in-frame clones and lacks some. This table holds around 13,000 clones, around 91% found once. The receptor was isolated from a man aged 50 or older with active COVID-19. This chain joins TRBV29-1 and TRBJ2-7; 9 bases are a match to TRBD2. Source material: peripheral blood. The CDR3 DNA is TGCAGCGTCTTTAGCGGGAGAACTTACGAGCAGTACTTC. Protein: CSVFSGRTYEQYF.